This T cell receptor beta chain came from a study of T cells in localized non-small cell lung cancer. The V segment lost 8 bases and the J segment 3 bases; nucleotides outside the gene matches: 4. The CDR3 spans 13 residues. CDR1 and CDR2 from the germline V gene are MDHEN and SYDVKM. Method: immunoSEQ multiplex PCR; TCRdb's copy keeps in-frame clones and lacks some. Of 870 or so clones listed, 15% to 25% were seen once; the top ten hold under 25%. Points from the study as a whole: Longer overall survival accompanied higher blood T cell density. Of the tissues analyzed, uninvolved adjacent lung showed maximal T cell clonality, greater than tumor. Detection in adjacent lung was observed for a median roughly 62 of the top 100 tumor clones.

Of note for this clone: Antigen specificity is unknown.

In each case, adjacent lung free of atypia was taken at least 2 cm from the tumor margin. This rearrangement joins TRBV28 to TRBJ2-7; TRBD1 aligns across 10 bases. This TCR was recovered from a male donor aged 60 or older with stage II squamous cell lung carcinoma. The sample consisted of normal lung tissue next to the tumor, taken before any cancer treatment. The CDR3 nucleotides are TGTGCCAGCCTAGACAGGGGGCGCTACGAGCAGTACTTC. Its protein is CASLDRGRYEQYF. Combining the CDR3 with reference TRBV28 and TRBJ2-7 gives the whole variable domain DVKVTQSSRYLVKRTGEKVFLECVQDMDHENMFWYRQDPGLGLRLIYFSYDVKMKEKGDIPEGYSVSREKKERFSLILESASTNQTSMYLCASLDRGRYEQYFGPGTRLTVT.